The sequence of this TCR beta chain was determined in a study of cytotoxic CD8 clonotypes in ibrutinib-treated CLL. The wider study: Response was recorded as partial in some 25 patients and complete in 2; at median around 68 months, about 14 remained remitted and roughly 12 had progressed.

Deep sequencing aimed at 1 in 200,000 to 1 in 1 million T cells' resolution. Data came from immunoSEQ multiplex PCR; TCRdb stores just in-frame clones and leaves some out. The sample holds about 140,000 clones, roughly 90% seen once. Germline CDR1 and CDR2: SGHAT and FQNNGV. This CDR3 spans 16 amino acids. V shed 5 bases and J shed 0 bases, with 13 bases lying between them. The sequence was collected from a human donor with chronic lymphocytic leukemia. This rearrangement joins TRBV11-2 to TRBJ1-4; perhaps TRBD1 as D (5 bases). Sequencing used PBMCs, obtained after 12 months of ibrutinib treatment. This CDR3 is CASSGRTPATNEKLFF. The CDR3 DNA reads as TGTGCCAGCAGCGGCCGGACACCTGCAACTAATGAAAAACTGTTTTTT.